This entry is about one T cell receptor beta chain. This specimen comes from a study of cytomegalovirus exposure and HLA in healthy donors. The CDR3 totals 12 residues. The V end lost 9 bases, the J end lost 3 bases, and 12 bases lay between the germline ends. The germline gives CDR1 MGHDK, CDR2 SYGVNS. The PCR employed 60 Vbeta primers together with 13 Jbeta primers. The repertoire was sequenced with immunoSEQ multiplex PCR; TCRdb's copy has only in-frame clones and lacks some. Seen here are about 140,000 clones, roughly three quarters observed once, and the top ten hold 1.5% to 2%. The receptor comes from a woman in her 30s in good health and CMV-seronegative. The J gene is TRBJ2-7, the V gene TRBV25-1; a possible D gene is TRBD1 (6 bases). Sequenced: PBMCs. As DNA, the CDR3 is TGTGCCAGTGGGGGCCAGGGCTACGAGCAGTACTTC. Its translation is CASGGQGYEQYF.